This TCR beta chain was identified in a study of cytomegalovirus exposure and HLA in healthy donors. The CDR3 is 15 amino acids. Trimming stripped 1 base from V and 4 bases from J, with 11 bases between. Per germline, CDR1 LGHNA and CDR2 YNFKEQ. Whole-study findings and limits: In vitro checks showed that a few CMV-associated chains really do target CMV antigens. Rare TCR sequences predominated, though certain public TCRs were found in many donors. The classifier reportedly diagnosed cytomegalovirus status with high sensitivity and specificity.

On this clone itself: What it binds is not known.

At collection, donors were nominally healthy, but unrecorded immune exposures were probable. In the PCR, 60 Vbeta and 13 Jbeta primers were used. Sequenced by immunoSEQ multiplex PCR; TCRdb stores in-frame clones only, minus some. In the table there are 120,000 or so clones, approximately 81% of which are singletons. The rearrangement uses TRBV4-2 and TRBJ2-1, with D unclear. This receptor was taken from a woman between 40 and 50 years old in good health and CMV-seronegative. Source material: PBMCs. The CDR3 here is CASSQGYTKYNEQFF. The CDR3 region has the DNA TGTGCCAGCAGCCAAGGGTACACAAAATACAATGAGCAGTTCTTC.